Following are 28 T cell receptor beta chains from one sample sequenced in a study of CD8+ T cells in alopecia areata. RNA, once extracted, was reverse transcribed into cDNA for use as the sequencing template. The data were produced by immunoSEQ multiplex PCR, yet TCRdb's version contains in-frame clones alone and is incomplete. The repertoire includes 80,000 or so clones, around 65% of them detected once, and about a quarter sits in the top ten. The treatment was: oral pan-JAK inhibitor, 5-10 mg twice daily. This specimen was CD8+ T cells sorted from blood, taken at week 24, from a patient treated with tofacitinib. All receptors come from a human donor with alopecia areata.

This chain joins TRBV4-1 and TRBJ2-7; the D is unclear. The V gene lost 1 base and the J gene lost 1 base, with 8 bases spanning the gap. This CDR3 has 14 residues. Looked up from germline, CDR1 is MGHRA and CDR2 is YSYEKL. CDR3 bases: TGCGCCAGCAGCCAAGCTGCCAGTTCCTACGAGCAGTACTTC. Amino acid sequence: CASSQAASSYEQYF.

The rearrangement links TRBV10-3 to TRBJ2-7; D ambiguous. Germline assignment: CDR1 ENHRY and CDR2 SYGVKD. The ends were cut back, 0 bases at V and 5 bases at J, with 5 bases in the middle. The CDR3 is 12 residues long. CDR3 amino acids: CAISESSNEQYF. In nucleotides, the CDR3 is TGTGCCATCAGTGAGTCGAGCAACGAGCAGTACTTC.

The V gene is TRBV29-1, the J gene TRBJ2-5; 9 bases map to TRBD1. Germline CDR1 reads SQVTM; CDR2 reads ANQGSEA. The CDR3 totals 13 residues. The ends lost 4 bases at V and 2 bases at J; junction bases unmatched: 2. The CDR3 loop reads CSVGQGEQETQYF. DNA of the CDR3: TGCAGCGTTGGACAGGGGGAGCAAGAGACCCAGTACTTC. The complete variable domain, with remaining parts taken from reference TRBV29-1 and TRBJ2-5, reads SAVISQKPSRDICQRGTSLTIQCQVDSQVTMMFWYRQQPGQSLTLIATANQGSEATYESGFVIDKFPISRPNLTFSTLTVSNMSPEDSSIYLCSVGQGEQETQYFGPGTRLLVL.

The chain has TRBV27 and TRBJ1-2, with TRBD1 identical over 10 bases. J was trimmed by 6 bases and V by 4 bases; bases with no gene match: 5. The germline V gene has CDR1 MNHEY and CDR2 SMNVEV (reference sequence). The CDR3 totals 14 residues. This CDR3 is CASSSGTGVNGYTF. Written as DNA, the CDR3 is TGTGCCAGCAGTTCCGGGACAGGGGTCAATGGCTACACCTTC.

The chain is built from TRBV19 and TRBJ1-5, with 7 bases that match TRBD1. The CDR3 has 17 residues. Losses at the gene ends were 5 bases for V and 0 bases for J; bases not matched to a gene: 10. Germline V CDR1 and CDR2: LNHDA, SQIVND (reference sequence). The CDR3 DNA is TGTGCCAGTAGTCTCGGGACAGCTCGTTATAGCAATCAGCCCCAGCATTTT. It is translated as CASSLGTARYSNQPQHF.

CDR3 in DNA: TGTGCCAGCAGTCTAGGGAGCTCCTACAATGAGCAGTTCTTC. Translating gives CASSLGSSYNEQFF. V usage is TRBV27 and J usage is TRBJ2-1; weak D call: TRBD2 (5 bases). V was pared by 5 bases and J by 0 bases, with 8 bases between. CDR1 MNHEY and CDR2 SMNVEV come from the germline V gene (reference sequence). The length of the CDR3 is 14 residues.

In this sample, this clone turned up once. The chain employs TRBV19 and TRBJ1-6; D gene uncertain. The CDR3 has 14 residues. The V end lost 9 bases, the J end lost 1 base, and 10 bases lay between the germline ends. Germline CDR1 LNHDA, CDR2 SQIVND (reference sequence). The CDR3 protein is CASLGKSYNSPLHF. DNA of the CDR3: TGTGCCAGCCTAGGGAAATCCTATAATTCACCCCTCCACTTT.

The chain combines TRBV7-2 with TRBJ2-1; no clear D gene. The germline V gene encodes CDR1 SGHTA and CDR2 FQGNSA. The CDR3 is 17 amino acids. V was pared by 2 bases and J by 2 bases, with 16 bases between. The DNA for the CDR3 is TGTGCCAGCAGCTTACTCCCCCCGGGCCCCGCCTACAATGAGCAGTTCTTC. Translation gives CASSLLPPGPAYNEQFF.

The CDR3 DNA follows: TGTGCCAGCAGCTTGGCCCTAACGGGGGTTTATGGCTACACCTTC. This codes for CASSLALTGVYGYTF. The chain employs TRBV7-8 and TRBJ1-2; TRBD1 might be the D (5 bases). Trimming pared 3 bases from V and 5 bases from J, leaving 16 bases between. The CDR3 contains 15 residues. Germline CDR1 and CDR2: SGHVS and FQNEAQ. Supplemented by reference TRBV7-8 and TRBJ1-2, the full variable domain reads GAGVSQSPRYKVAKRGQDVALRCDPISGHVSLFWYQQALGQGPEFLTYFQNEAQLDKSGLPSDRFFAERPEGSVSTLKIQRTQQEDSAVYLCASSLALTGVYGYTFGSGTRLTVV.

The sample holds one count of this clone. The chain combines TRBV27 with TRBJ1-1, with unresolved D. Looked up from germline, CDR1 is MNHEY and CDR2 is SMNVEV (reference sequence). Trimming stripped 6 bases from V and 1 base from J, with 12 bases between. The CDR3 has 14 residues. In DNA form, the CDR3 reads TGTGCCAGCAGCCTATTAAGCGGGAACACTGAAGCTTTCTTT. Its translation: CASSLLSGNTEAFF.

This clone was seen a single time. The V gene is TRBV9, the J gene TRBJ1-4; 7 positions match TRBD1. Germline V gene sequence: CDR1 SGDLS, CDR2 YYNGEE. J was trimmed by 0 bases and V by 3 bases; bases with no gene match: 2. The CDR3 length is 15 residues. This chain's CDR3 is CASSGTGATNEKLFF. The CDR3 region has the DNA TGTGCCAGCAGCGGAACAGGGGCAACTAATGAAAAACTGTTTTTT.

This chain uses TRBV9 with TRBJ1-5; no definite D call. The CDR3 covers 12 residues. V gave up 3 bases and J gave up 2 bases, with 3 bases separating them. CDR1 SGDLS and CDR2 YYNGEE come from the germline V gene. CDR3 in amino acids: CASSDGNQPQHF. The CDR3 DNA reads TGTGCCAGCAGCGACGGCAATCAGCCCCAGCATTTT.

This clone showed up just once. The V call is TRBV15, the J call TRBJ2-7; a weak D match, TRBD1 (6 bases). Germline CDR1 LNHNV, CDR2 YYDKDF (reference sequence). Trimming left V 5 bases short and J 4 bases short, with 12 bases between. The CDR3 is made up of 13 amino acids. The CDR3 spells CATSLDRTYEQYF. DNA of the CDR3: TGTGCCACCAGCCTGGACAGAACTTACGAGCAGTACTTC. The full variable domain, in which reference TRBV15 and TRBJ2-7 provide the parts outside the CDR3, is DAMVIQNPRYQVTQFGKPVTLSCSQTLNHNVMYWYQQKSSQAPKLLFHYYDKDFNNEADTPDNFQSRRPNTSFCFLDIRSPGLGDTAMYLCATSLDRTYEQYFGPGTRLTVT.

CDR3 loop: CASSLEPSSYNEQFF. For the CDR3, the DNA is TGCGCCAGCAGCTTGGAACCCAGCTCCTACAATGAGCAGTTCTTC. The J gene is TRBJ2-1, the V gene TRBV5-1; D not resolved. This CDR3 is built from 15 residues. Germline loops: CDR1 SGHRS, CDR2 YFSETQ. The V end lost 0 bases, the J end lost 0 bases, and 7 bases lay between the germline ends.

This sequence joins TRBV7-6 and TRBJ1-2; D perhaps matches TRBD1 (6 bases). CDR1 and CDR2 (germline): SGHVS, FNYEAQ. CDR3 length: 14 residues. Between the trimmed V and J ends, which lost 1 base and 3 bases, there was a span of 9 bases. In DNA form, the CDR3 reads TGTGCCAGCAGCTTAGGATCAGGGGACTATGGCTACACCTTC. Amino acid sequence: CASSLGSGDYGYTF.

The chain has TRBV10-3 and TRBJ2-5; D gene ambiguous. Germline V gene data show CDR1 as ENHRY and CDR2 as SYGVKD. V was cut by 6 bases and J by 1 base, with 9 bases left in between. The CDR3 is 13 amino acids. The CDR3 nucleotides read TGTGCCATCAGCGGAAATTCCCAAGAGACCCAGTACTTC. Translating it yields CAISGNSQETQYF.

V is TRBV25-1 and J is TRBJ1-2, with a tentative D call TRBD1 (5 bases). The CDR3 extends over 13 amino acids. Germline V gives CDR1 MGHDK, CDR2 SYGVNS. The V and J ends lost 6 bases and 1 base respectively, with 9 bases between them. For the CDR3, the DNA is TGTGCCAGCAGCCTTGGGGGTAACTATGGCTACACCTTC. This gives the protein CASSLGGNYGYTF.

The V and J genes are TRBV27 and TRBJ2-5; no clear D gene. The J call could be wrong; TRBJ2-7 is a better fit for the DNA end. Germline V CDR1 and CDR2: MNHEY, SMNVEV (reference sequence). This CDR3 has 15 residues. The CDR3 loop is CASSDLGPRSYEQYF. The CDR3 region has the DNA TGTGCCAGCAGTGATCTTGGGCCCCGGTCCTACGAGCAGTACTTC.

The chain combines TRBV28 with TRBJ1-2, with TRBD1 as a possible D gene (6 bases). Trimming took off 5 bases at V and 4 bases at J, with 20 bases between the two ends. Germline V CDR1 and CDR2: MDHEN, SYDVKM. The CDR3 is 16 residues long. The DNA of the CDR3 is TGTGCCAGCAGTCCCCTCCCTCCACAGGGCAGCTATGGCTACACCTTC. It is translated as CASSPLPPQGSYGYTF.

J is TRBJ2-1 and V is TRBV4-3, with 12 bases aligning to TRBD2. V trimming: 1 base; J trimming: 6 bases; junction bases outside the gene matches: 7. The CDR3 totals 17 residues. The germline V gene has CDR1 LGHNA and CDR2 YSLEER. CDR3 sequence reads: CASSQVALAGGINEQFF. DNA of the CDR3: TGCGCCAGCAGCCAAGTGGCTCTAGCGGGGGGGATCAATGAGCAGTTCTTC.

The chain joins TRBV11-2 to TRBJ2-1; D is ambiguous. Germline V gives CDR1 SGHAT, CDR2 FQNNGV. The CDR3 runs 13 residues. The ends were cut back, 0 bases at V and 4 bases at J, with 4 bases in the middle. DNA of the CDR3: TGTGCCAGCAGCTTAGAGGGGTACAATGAGCAGTTCTTC. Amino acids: CASSLEGYNEQFF.

As DNA, the CDR3 is TGCAGCGGGGCCCTAGCGGGAGGTAGAACAGATACGCAGTATTTT. Protein sequence: CSGALAGGRTDTQYF. The chain employs TRBV29-1 and TRBJ2-3, with TRBD2 matching over 11 bases. With 7 bases clipped from V and 3 bases from J, the junction kept 9 bases outside the gene matches. Germline assignment: CDR1 SQVTM and CDR2 ANQGSEA. The CDR3 has 15 amino acids.

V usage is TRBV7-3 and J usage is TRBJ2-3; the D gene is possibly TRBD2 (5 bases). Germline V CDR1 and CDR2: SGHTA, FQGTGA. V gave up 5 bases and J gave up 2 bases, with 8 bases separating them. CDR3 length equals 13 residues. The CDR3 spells CASSLDYTDTQYF. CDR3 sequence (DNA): TGTGCCAGCAGCCTTGACTACACAGATACGCAGTATTTT. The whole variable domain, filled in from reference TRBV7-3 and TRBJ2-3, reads GAGVSQTPSNKVTEKGKYVELRCDPISGHTALYWYRQSLGQGPEFLIYFQGTGAADDSGLPNDRFFAVRPEGSVSTLKIQRTERGDSAVYLCASSLDYTDTQYFGPGTRLTVL.

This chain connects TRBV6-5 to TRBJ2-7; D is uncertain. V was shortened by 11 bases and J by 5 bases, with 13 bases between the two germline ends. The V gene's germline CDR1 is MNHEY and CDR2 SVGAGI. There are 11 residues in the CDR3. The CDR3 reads CAGWGGDEQYF. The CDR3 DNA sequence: TGTGCCGGATGGGGTGGCGACGAGCAGTACTTC.

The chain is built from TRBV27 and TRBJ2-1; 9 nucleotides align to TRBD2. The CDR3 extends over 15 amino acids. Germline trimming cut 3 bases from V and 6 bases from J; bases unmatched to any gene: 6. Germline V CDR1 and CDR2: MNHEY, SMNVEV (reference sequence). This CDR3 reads CASSLGLAGINEQFF. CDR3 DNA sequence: TGTGCCAGCAGTTTGGGGCTAGCGGGAATCAATGAGCAGTTCTTC.

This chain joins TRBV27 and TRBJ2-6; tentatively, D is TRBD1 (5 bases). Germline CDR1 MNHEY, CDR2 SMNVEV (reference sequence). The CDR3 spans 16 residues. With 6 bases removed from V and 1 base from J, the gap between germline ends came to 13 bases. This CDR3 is CASSHLQESGANVLTF. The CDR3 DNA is TGTGCCAGCAGCCACCTACAGGAGTCTGGGGCCAACGTCCTGACTTTC. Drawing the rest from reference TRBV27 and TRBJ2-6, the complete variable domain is EAQVTQNPRYLITVTGKKLTVTCSQNMNHEYMSWYRQDPGLGLRQIYYSMNVEVTDKGDVPEGYKVSRKEKRNFPLILESPSPNQTSLYFCASSHLQESGANVLTFGAGSRLTVL.

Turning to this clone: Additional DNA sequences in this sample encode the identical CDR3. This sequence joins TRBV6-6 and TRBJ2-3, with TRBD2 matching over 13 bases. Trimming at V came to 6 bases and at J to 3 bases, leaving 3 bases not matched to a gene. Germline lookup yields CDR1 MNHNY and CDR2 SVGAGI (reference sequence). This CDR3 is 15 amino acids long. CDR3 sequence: CASRTGLAGTDTQYF. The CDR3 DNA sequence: TGTGCCAGCAGAACGGGACTAGCGGGGACAGATACGCAGTATTTT.

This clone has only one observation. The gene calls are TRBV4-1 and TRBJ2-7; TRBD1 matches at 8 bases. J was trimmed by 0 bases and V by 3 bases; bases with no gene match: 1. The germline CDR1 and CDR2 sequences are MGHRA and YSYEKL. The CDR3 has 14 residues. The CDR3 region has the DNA TGCGCCAGCAGCCACGACAGGGGCTCCTACGAGCAGTACTTC. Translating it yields CASSHDRGSYEQYF.